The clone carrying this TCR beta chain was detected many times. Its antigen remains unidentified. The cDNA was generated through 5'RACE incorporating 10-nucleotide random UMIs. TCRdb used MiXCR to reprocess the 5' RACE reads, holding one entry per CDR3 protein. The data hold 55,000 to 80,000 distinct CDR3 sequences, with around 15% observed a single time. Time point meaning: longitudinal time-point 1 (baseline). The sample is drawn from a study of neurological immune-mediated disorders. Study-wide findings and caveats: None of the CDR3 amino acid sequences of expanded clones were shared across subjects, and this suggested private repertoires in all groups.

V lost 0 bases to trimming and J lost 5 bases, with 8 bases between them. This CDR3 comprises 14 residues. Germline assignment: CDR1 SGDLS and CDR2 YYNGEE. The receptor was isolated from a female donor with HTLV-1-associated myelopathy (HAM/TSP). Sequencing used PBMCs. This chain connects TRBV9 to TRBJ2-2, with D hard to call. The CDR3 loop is CASSVDRRTGELFF. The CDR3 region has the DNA TGTGCCAGCAGCGTAGACAGACGGACCGGGGAGCTGTTTTTT.